One TCR beta chain is described in this entry. Antigen specificity is unknown. CDR1 is SGHTS and CDR2 is YDEGEE in the germline V gene. CDR3 length equals 15 residues. The V and J ends lost 4 bases and 2 bases, in that order; junction bases with no gene match: 6. The data derive from a study of a mutant IDH1 vaccine in newly diagnosed glioma. Clones were sequenced by immunoSEQ multiplex PCR, and TCRdb holds only the in-frame ones, with some missing. The sample lists about 60,000 clones, approximately 84% occurring once. The sample's time point: week 11, during vaccination. With topical imiquimod, each dose of the vaccine consisted of 300 ug of mutant IDH1 20-mer peptide.

Sequenced here: PBMCs, sampled from a glioma patient whose treatment included an IDH1 peptide vaccine. This TCR was sampled from a woman between 45 and 60 years old with glioma. The chain uses TRBV5-8 and TRBJ2-5, with 9 bases that match TRBD1. CDR3 sequence (DNA): TGTGCCAGCAGCGTACCGGGACAGGGTCAAGAGACCCAGTACTTC. Translated, it gives CASSVPGQGQETQYF. Full variable domain (remainder filled in from reference TRBV5-8 and TRBJ2-5): EAGVTQSPTHLIKTRGQQATLRCSPISGHTSVYWYQQALGLGLQFLLWYDEGEERNRGNFPPRFSGRQFPNYSSELNVNALELEDSALYLCASSVPGQGQETQYFGPGTRLLVL.